A few counts support the clone carrying this T cell receptor (beta chain). Its antigen is not identified. The data originate from a study of T-cell memory formation after mild COVID-19. Overall study context: TCR clusters were mostly donor specific.

Constant-segment primers were used for 5'RACE, and the resulting TCR alpha and TCR beta cDNA libraries carried sample barcodes and UMIs. TCRdb re-derived calls from the 5' RACE reads in MiXCR, one entry per CDR3 protein. This table holds about 610,000 distinct CDR3 sequences, 17% found once. Study outcomes and limitations: Later expanders leaned toward CD4+, whereas clones contracting from day 15 to 85 were balanced CD4/CD8. The appearance of some responding clones in pre-infection memory suggested that cross-reactive memory joined.

This clonotype was sampled from an adult woman who had mild COVID-19 (a few samples of this study predate the infection). Cell type and time point are not known. The source material was PBMCs or a T cell subset sorted from them (not recorded which).

The CDR3 loop reads CASSPGAGNIQYF. CDR3 coding DNA: TGTGCCAGCAGCCCGGGGGCGGGAAACATTCAGTACTTC. V and J are TRBV7-3 and TRBJ2-4; tentatively, D is TRBD1 or TRBD2 (6 bases each). V was pared by 5 bases and J by 6 bases, with 11 bases between. The CDR3 covers 13 residues. Germline V gives CDR1 SGHTA, CDR2 FQGTGA.